This paragraph reports one T cell receptor (beta chain). The antigen is undetermined. The junction does not match germline at one end; this may be a read error. This sample is part of a study of cytomegalovirus exposure and HLA in healthy donors. In the study overall: The study placed around 80% of its approximately 380 genotyped donors in the Caucasian-associated ancestry cluster. Study-level results: Sequencing depth roughly uniform across donors was assumed in presence/absence analyses. Prediction of most subjects' HLA-A and HLA-B alleles by TCR beta sequences was reportedly accurate. A later analysis linked a missense variant in DCLRE1C to the trimming of TCR beta V and J genes.

PCR used 60 Vbeta primers and 13 Jbeta primers. Assay used: immunoSEQ multiplex PCR; TCRdb lists only in-frame clones, some missing. The sample contains some 170,000 clones, 65% to 80% of which appear only once. Germline V CDR1 and CDR2: SEHNR, FQNEAQ (reference sequence). The CDR3 length is 16 residues. The J gene is TRBJ1-2, the V gene TRBV7-9; 7 bases are shared with TRBD1. The clonotype originates from a woman in her 30s in good health and CMV-seronegative. The sequencing input was PBMCs. The DNA of the CDR3 is TGTTCCAGCAGCTCCCGCCTGGGTAGGGGGCGATATGGCTACACCTTC. It codes for CSSSSRLGRGRYGYTF.